These T cell receptor beta chains were read from a single sample in a study of OX40 agonist ivuxolimab in advanced cancers. Libraries were prepared by immunoSEQ multiplex PCR; TCRdb keeps only in-frame clonotypes and omits some of them. The data contain approximately 67,000 clones, 85% to 95% of them singletons. The input for sequencing was CD4+ or CD8+ T cells sorted from blood, taken in a trial of the OX40 agonist ivuxolimab. These receptors were collected from an adult with an advanced solid tumor such as melanoma, head and neck, liver or kidney cancer. Both conserved end residues are part of each CDR3. The D gene is left open where the match is weak. A row's size may be missing; if present it is once, few, many or a size class.

d_gene,v_gene,j_gene,abundance,CDR3aa,CDR3nt
-,TRBV7-6,TRBJ1-2,-,CASSLAPPYTGNNYGYTF,TGTGCCAGCAGCTTAGCGCCCCCCTATACAGGGAACAACTATGGCTACACCTTC
-,TRBV6-4,TRBJ2-7,few,CASSANSYEQYF,TGTGCCAGCAGTGCAAACTCCTACGAGCAGTACTTC
-,TRBV5-5,TRBJ1-1,-,CASSLWTVTSNTEAFF,TGTGCCAGCAGTCTCTGGACAGTTACCTCGAACACTGAAGCTTTCTTT
TRBD2,TRBV4-2,TRBJ2-2,few,CASSQASGGAGQWPLFF,TGTGCCAGCAGCCAAGCTAGCGGGGGGGCCGGCCAGTGGCCGCTGTTTTTT
-,TRBV4-1,TRBJ1-2,-,CASSQDARWDYGYTF,TGCGCCAGCAGCCAAGACGCCAGGTGGGACTATGGCTACACCTTC
-,TRBV6-6,TRBJ2-1,-,CASSSGSSSYNEQFF,TGTGCCAGCAGCTCAGGCAGTAGCTCCTACAATGAGCAGTTCTTC
-,TRBV7-9,TRBJ2-7,-,CASSSSSYEQYF,TGTGCCAGCAGCTCGAGCTCCTACGAGCAGTACTTC
TRBD2,TRBV29-1,TRBJ2-5,-,CSKREAEEETQYF,TGCAGCAAACGGGAGGCGGAGGAAGAGACCCAGTACTTC
-,TRBV4-3,TRBJ2-3,-,CASSQDLSGGVSDTQYF,TGCGCCAGCAGCCAAGATCTGTCAGGGGGGGTATCAGATACGCAGTATTTT
-,TRBV29-1,TRBJ2-5,-,CSVERRGGQETQYF,TGCAGCGTTGAACGCAGGGGAGGGCAAGAGACCCAGTACTTC
-,TRBV7-9,TRBJ2-6,-,CASSLVVYRGANVLTF,TGTGCCAGCAGCTTGGTTGTCTACCGTGGGGCCAACGTCCTGACTTTC
TRBD2,TRBV19,TRBJ2-2,-,CASTPWGGLIGELFF,TGTGCCAGTACCCCCTGGGGAGGGTTGATCGGGGAGCTGTTTTTT
-,TRBV7-6,TRBJ2-7,-,CASSLEADSYEQYF,TGTGCCAGCAGCTTAGAAGCGGACTCCTACGAGCAGTACTTC
TRBD1,TRBV29-1,TRBJ1-2,-,CSVATGGSGYTF,TGCAGCGTGGCTACAGGGGGTAGTGGCTACACCTTC
-,TRBV27,TRBJ1-5,-,CASSPRVIHSNQPQHF,TGTGCCAGCAGTCCCCGGGTAATACATAGCAATCAGCCCCAGCATTTT
-,TRBV27,TRBJ2-4,-,CASSSVQGGIQYF,TGTGCCAGCAGTTCAGTTCAGGGAGGCATTCAGTACTTC
TRBD1,TRBV10-3,TRBJ2-3,-,CAISTGQSTDTQYF,TGTGCCATCAGTACGGGACAGAGCACAGATACGCAGTATTTT
TRBD2,TRBV7-3,TRBJ2-1,once,CASSLLAGPYNEQFF,TGTGCCAGCAGCCTACTAGCGGGACCATACAATGAGCAGTTCTTC
-,TRBV27,TRBJ1-1,once,CASSLGDTMRGTEAFF,TGTGCCAGCAGTTTGGGGGACACTATGAGGGGGACTGAAGCTTTCTTT
-,TRBV27,TRBJ1-5,-,CASSLNGWNQPQHF,TGTGCCAGCAGTTTAAATGGGTGGAATCAGCCCCAGCATTTT
-,TRBV30,TRBJ1-1,-,CAWSESNTEAFF,TGTGCCTGGAGTGAGAGTAACACTGAAGCTTTCTTT
-,TRBV5-1,TRBJ1-2,-,CASSFLGATDYGYTF,TGCGCCAGCAGCTTTTTGGGGGCCACGGACTATGGCTACACCTTC
-,TRBV29-1,TRBJ2-7,once,CSVIEGTSYEQYF,TGCAGCGTTATTGAGGGGACCTCCTACGAGCAGTACTTC
TRBD2,TRBV5-4,TRBJ2-1,-,CASSFEGGLVDEQFF,TGTGCCAGCAGCTTCGAGGGAGGGTTAGTAGATGAGCAGTTCTTC
-,TRBV2,TRBJ2-7,-,CASSDLGPTALMPYEQYF,TGTGCCAGCAGTGACTTAGGCCCGACAGCCTTGATGCCCTACGAGCAGTACTTC
-,TRBV9,TRBJ2-2,-,CASSAPRQRSGELFF,TGTGCCAGCAGCGCCCCGCGACAGCGGTCCGGGGAGCTGTTTTTT
-,TRBV30,TRBJ2-7,-,CAWSEGEWYEQYF,TGTGCCTGGAGTGAGGGGGAGTGGTACGAGCAGTACTTC
-,TRBV27,TRBJ1-6,-,CATTDKWGRGSPLHF,TGTGCCACCACTGACAAATGGGGAAGGGGGTCACCCCTCCACTTT
-,TRBV5-3,TRBJ2-2,-,CARSFRLESGELFF,TGTGCCAGAAGCTTCCGTCTGGAGTCCGGGGAGCTGTTTTTT
TRBD1,TRBV7-9,TRBJ1-1,-,CASSLAPGGTDTEAFF,TGTGCCAGCAGCTTAGCGCCAGGGGGCACTGACACTGAAGCTTTCTTT
TRBD2,TRBV15,TRBJ2-3,-,CATSRDLLAGGVDTQYF,TGTGCCACCAGCAGAGACCTCCTAGCGGGAGGGGTAGATACGCAGTATTTT
-,TRBV7-8,TRBJ2-7,-,CASGLFDEQYF,TGTGCCAGCGGGCTATTCGACGAGCAGTACTTC
-,TRBV15,TRBJ1-4,-,CATSRVTEKLFF,TGTGCCACCAGCAGAGTGACTGAAAAACTGTTTTTT
-,TRBV25-1,TRBJ2-1,-,CASSLAGPGYEQFF,TGTGCCAGCAGTCTTGCGGGACCCGGCTATGAGCAGTTCTTC
TRBD2,TRBV7-9,TRBJ2-5,-,CASSPGTSGRDRETQYF,TGTGCCAGCAGCCCCGGGACTAGCGGGAGAGATCGGGAGACCCAGTACTTC
-,TRBV6-5,TRBJ1-2,-,CASSPFTGYGYTF,TGTGCCAGCAGTCCTTTTACTGGCTATGGCTACACCTTC
-,TRBV19,TRBJ1-5,-,CASMLGAGAQPQHF,TGTGCCAGTATGCTTGGGGCAGGGGCCCAGCCCCAGCATTTT
TRBD2,TRBV9,TRBJ2-1,-,CASSPGLAGVNEQFF,TGTGCCAGCAGCCCGGGACTAGCGGGAGTCAATGAGCAGTTCTTC
-,TRBV28,TRBJ2-1,-,CASSPRTAENEQFF,TGTGCCAGCAGTCCGCGGACAGCCGAAAATGAGCAGTTCTTC
-,TRBV4-3,TRBJ2-2,once,CASSQGPGGNTGELFF,TGCGCCAGCAGCCAAGGTCCCGGGGGAAACACCGGGGAGCTGTTTTTT
-,TRBV5-4,TRBJ1-2,-,CASSLLVASDYGYTF,TGTGCCAGCAGCTTGCTCGTCGCCAGCGACTATGGCTACACCTTC